A selection of T cell receptor beta chains follows, all from one sample in a study of response to subunit inactivated influenza vaccine. TCRdb processed the RT-PCR reads anew with MiXCR; each CDR3 protein has one entry. The sample lists fewer than 600,000 distinct CDR3 sequences, less than 7.5% occurring once. Sequenced here: PBMCs from blood, sampled roughly 24 months after vaccination. These receptors originate from a man aged 50-75 years who received an inactivated influenza vaccine. CDR3s leave out the opening cysteine and the closing phenylalanine or tryptophan. D genes are given only for firm matches.

v_call: TRBV4-3
j_call: TRBJ2-5
d_call: NA
cdr3_aa: ASSQNPLRGAGETQY

v_call: TRBV6-2/TRBV6-3
j_call: TRBJ2-7
d_call: NA
cdr3_aa: ASTDWGGDEQY

v_call: TRBV3-1
j_call: TRBJ2-7
d_call: TRBD1
cdr3_aa: ASSRERGLEYEQY

v_call: TRBV4-2
j_call: TRBJ2-4
d_call: NA
cdr3_aa: AGSQDPGLDFNIQY

v_call: TRBV10-3
j_call: TRBJ2-1
d_call: TRBD2
cdr3_aa: AISAIAGTSYNEQF

v_call: TRBV7-9
j_call: TRBJ2-7
d_call: TRBD1
cdr3_aa: ASRQGGFYEQY

v_call: TRBV29-1
j_call: TRBJ1-2
d_call: NA
cdr3_aa: SALGGRVDGYT

v_call: TRBV7-2
j_call: TRBJ2-3
d_call: NA
cdr3_aa: ASSLTASTDTQY

v_call: TRBV2
j_call: TRBJ2-7
d_call: TRBD1
cdr3_aa: ASTLDRVEQY

v_call: TRBV10-3
j_call: TRBJ1-1
d_call: NA
cdr3_aa: AISETWMNTEAF

v_call: TRBV28
j_call: TRBJ1-1
d_call: NA
cdr3_aa: ASSYPIGQNTEAF

v_call: TRBV28
j_call: TRBJ2-1
d_call: NA
cdr3_aa: ASSRQGGEQF

v_call: TRBV20-1
j_call: TRBJ2-1
d_call: NA
cdr3_aa: SAGEQF

v_call: TRBV29-1
j_call: TRBJ2-2
d_call: TRBD1
cdr3_aa: SVDGTGANTGELF

v_call: TRBV12-3/TRBV12-4
j_call: TRBJ2-7
d_call: TRBD2
cdr3_aa: ASSFLSGRGVNEQY

v_call: TRBV28
j_call: TRBJ2-3
d_call: TRBD2
cdr3_aa: ATGRSGNADTQY

v_call: TRBV6-1
j_call: TRBJ2-7
d_call: TRBD2
cdr3_aa: ASRDPFSGGAYEQY

v_call: TRBV6-1
j_call: TRBJ1-2
d_call: NA
cdr3_aa: ASSPGRSYGYT

v_call: TRBV6-2/TRBV6-3
j_call: TRBJ2-3
d_call: NA
cdr3_aa: ASSYSTRGSDTQY

v_call: TRBV28
j_call: TRBJ2-7
d_call: TRBD2
cdr3_aa: ASRLTSGSNEQY